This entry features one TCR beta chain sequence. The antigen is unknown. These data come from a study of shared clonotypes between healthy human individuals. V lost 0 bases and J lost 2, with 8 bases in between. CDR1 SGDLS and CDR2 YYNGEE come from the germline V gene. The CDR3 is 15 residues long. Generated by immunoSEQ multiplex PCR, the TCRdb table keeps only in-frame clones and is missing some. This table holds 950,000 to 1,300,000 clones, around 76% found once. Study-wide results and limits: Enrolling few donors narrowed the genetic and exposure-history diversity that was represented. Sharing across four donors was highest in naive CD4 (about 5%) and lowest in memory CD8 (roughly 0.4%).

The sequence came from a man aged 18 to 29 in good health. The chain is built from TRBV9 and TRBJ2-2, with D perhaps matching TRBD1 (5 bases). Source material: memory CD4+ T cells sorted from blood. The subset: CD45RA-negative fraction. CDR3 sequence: CASSVARANTGELFF. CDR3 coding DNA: TGTGCCAGCAGCGTAGCCAGGGCAAACACCGGGGAGCTGTTTTTT.